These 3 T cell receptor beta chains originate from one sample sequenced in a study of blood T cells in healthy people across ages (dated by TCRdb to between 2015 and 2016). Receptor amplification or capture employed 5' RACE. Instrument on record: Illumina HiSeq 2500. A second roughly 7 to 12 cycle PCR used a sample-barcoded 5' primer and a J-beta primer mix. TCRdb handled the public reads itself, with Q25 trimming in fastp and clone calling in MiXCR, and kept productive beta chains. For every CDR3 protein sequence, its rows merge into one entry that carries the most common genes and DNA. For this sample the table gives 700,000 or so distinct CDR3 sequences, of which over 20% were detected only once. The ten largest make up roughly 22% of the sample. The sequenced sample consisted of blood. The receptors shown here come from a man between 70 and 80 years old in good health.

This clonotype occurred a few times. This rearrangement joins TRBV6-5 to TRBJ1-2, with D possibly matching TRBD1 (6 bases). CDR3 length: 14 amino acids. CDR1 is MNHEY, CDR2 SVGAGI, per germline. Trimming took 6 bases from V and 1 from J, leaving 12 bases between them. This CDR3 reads CASRQQGFNYGYTF. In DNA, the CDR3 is TGTGCCAGCAGGCAACAGGGTTTTAACTATGGCTACACCTTC.

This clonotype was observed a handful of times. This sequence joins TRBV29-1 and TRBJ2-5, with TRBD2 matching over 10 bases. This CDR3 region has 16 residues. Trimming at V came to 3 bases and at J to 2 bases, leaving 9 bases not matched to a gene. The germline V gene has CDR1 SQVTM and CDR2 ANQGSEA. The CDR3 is CSVDGLADTDQETQYF. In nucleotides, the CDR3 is TGCAGCGTTGATGGACTAGCGGATACTGATCAAGAGACCCAGTACTTC.

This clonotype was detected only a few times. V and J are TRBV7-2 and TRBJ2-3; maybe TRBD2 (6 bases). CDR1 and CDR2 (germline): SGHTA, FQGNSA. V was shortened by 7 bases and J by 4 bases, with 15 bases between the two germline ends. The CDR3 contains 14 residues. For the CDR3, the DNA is TGTGCCAGCATTCCGGGAGAGGTCGCAGATACGCAGTATTTT. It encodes CASIPGEVADTQYF.